This record looks at one T cell receptor beta chain sequence and its context. The sample originates from a study of blood T cell repertoires in COVID-19. A Seattle source enrolled patients during active infection and followed them longitudinally. Trimming took off 5 bases at V and 2 bases at J, with 10 bases between the two ends. CDR1 and CDR2 from the germline V gene are SGHRS and YFSETQ. The CDR3 has 14 residues. The method was immunoSEQ multiplex PCR; TCRdb's version includes in-frame clones alone and lacks a portion of them. The sample has 250,000 to 400,000 clones; around 89% are singletons. This TCR was recovered from a woman aged 30 to 39 with COVID-19, enrolled during active disease. Sequences were obtained from peripheral blood. This chain joins TRBV5-1 and TRBJ2-2; D not certain. The CDR3 spells CASRSVFNTGELFF. As DNA, the CDR3 is TGCGCCAGCAGGAGCGTCTTTAACACCGGGGAGCTGTTTTTT.